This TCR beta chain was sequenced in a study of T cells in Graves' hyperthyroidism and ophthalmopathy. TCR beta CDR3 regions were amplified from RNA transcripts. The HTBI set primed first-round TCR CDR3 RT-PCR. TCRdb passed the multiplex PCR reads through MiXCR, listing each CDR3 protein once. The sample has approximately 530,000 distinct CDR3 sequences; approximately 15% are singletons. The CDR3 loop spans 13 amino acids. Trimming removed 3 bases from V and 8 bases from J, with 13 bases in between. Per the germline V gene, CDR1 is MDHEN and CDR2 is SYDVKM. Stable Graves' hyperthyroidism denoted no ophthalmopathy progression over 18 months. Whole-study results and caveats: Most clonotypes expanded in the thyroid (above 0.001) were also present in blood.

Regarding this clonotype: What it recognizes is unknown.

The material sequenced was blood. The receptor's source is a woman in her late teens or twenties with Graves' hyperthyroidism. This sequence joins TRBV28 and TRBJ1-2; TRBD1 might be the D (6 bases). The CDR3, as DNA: TGTGCCAGCAGTTTCGGGCAGGGGAACGGCTACACCTTC. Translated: CASSFGQGNGYTF.